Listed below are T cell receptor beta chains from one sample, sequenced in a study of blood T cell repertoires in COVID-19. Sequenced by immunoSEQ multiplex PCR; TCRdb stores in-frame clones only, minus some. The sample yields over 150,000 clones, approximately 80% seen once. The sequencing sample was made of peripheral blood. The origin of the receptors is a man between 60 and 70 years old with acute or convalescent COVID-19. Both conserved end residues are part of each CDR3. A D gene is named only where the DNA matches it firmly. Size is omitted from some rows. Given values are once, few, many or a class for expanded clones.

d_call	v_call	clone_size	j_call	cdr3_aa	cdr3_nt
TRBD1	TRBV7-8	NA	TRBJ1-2	CASSLSMTGGKSGYTF	TGTGCCAGCAGCTTATCGATGACAGGGGGTAAATCTGGCTACACCTTC
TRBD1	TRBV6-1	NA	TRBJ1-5	CASSEWDRAEQPQHF	TGTGCCAGCAGTGAATGGGACAGGGCCGAACAGCCCCAGCATTTT
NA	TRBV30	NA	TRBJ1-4	CAWSVRTVEKLFF	TGTGCCTGGAGTGTACGTACAGTCGAAAAACTGTTTTTT
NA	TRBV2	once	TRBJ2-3	CASSPSTDTQYF	TGTGCCAGCAGTCCTAGCACAGATACGCAGTATTTT
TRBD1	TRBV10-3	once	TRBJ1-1	CAIRQGHTEAFF	TGTGCCATCAGACAGGGGCACACTGAAGCTTTCTTT
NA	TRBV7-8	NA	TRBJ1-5	CASSEGVLNQPQHF	TGTGCCAGCAGCGAGGGGGTTCTAAATCAGCCCCAGCATTTT
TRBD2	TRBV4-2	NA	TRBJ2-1	CASSQETGTSIPNEQFF	TGTGCCAGCAGCCAGGAAACCGGGACTAGCATTCCCAATGAGCAGTTCTTC
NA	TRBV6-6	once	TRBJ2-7	CASSYGGNEQYF	TGTGCCAGCAGTTACGGAGGGAACGAGCAGTACTTC
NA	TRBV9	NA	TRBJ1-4	CASSVAGGSEKLFF	TGTGCCAGCAGCGTAGCGGGGGGGAGTGAAAAACTGTTTTTT
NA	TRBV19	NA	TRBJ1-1	CASSIGRGNTEAFF	TGTGCCAGTAGTATAGGAAGGGGAAACACTGAAGCTTTCTTT
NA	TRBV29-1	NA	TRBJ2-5	CSVLKLQETQYF	TGCAGCGTTCTGAAGCTCCAAGAGACCCAGTACTTC
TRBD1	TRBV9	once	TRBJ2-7	CASSPGTGDSEQYF	TGTGCCAGCAGCCCCGGGACAGGGGATAGCGAGCAGTACTTC
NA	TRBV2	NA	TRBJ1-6	CAIRPGSSYNSPLHF	TGTGCCATCAGACCGGGGAGCTCCTATAATTCACCCCTCCACTTT
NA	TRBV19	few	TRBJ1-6	CASSMEGESPLHF	TGTGCCAGTAGTATGGAAGGGGAATCACCCCTCCACTTT
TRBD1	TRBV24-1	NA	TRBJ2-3	CATSLPGQGVTDTQYF	TGTGCCACCAGCTTACCGGGACAGGGGGTTACAGATACGCAGTATTTT
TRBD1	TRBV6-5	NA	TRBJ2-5	CASSSRGLETQYF	TGTGCCAGCAGTTCCAGGGGGTTGGAGACCCAGTACTTC
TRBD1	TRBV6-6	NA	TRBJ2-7	CASKDRGYEQYF	TGTGCCAGCAAAGACAGGGGCTACGAGCAGTACTTC
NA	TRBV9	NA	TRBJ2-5	CASSVEGGLETQYF	TGTGCCAGCAGCGTAGAAGGAGGGTTGGAGACCCAGTACTTC
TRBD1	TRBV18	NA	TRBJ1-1	CASSGGQGNTEAFF	TGTGCCAGCTCAGGAGGACAGGGGAATACTGAAGCTTTCTTT
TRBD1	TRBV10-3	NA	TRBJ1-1	CATGDRKNTEAFF	TGTGCCACTGGGGACAGGAAGAACACTGAAGCTTTCTTT
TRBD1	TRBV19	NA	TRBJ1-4	CASSSQGAGEKLFF	TGTGCCAGTAGTTCACAGGGGGCCGGTGAAAAACTGTTTTTT
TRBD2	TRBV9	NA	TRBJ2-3	CASSPSIQRGGTDTQYF	TGTGCCAGCAGCCCCTCAATACAGCGGGGAGGCACAGATACGCAGTATTTT
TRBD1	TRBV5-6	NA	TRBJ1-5	CASSRTGVNQPQHF	TGTGCCAGCAGCCGGACAGGGGTCAATCAGCCCCAGCATTTT
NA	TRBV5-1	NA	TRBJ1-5	CASSLLSGDQPQHF	TGCGCCAGCAGCTTGCTGTCGGGGGATCAGCCCCAGCATTTT
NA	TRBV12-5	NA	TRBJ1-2	CASGSGLSNYGYTF	TGTGCTAGTGGTTCAGGGCTGAGTAACTATGGCTACACCTTC
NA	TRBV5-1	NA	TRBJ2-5	CASSEILASETQYF	TGCGCCAGCAGCGAGATTCTAGCTTCCGAGACCCAGTACTTC
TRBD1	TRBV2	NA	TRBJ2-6	CASLTGTGAGANVLTF	TGTGCCAGCCTGACCGGGACAGGGGCCGGGGCCAACGTCCTGACTTTC
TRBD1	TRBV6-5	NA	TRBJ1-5	CASSSTVTGTNQPQHF	TGTGCCAGCAGTTCTACCGTGACAGGGACCAATCAGCCCCAGCATTTT
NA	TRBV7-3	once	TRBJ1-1	CASSPSDRTLGHEAFF	TGTGCCAGCAGCCCTTCCGACAGGACCCTAGGGCATGAAGCTTTCTTT
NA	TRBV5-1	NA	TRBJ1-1	CASSLAGGGNTEAFF	TGCGCCAGCAGCTTGGCGGGTGGCGGGAACACTGAAGCTTTCTTT
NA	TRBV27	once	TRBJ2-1	CASSPEHSFFSYNEQFF	TGTGCCAGCAGTCCCGAGCATAGCTTCTTCTCCTACAATGAGCAGTTCTTC
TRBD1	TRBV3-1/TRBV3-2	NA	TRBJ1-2	CASSQDRGQGNYGYTF	TGTGCCAGCAGCCAAGATCGCGGACAGGGCAACTATGGCTACACCTTC
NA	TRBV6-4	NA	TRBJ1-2	CASSPGGEYGYTF	TGTGCCAGCAGTCCCGGCGGGGAATATGGCTACACCTTC
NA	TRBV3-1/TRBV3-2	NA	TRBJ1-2	CASSPDRRRFYTF	TGTGCCAGCAGCCCAGACAGGCGCCGATTCTACACCTTC
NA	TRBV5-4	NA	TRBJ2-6	CASSWGESGANVLTF	TGTGCCAGCAGCTGGGGAGAGTCTGGGGCCAACGTCCTGACTTTC